The subject of this entry is one T cell receptor beta chain. The target antigen is unknown. The data are from a study of identical twins. V lost 7 bases to trimming and J lost 4 bases, with 17 bases between them. CDR3 size: 14 residues. The germline gives CDR1 MNHNS, CDR2 SASEGT. In TCRdb, the 5' RACE reads were re-called with MiXCR into one record per CDR3 protein. The sample lists under 800,000 distinct CDR3 sequences, 21% occurring once. The study, taken as a whole, reports: Excess twin sharing in beta out-of-frame sequences was weaker.

This same sample was also part of a study on T cells expressing NK-cell markers. That work adds: The study drew TCR beta repertoires from sorted CD3+CD56+NKG2C+, CD3+CD56+NKG2C- and CD3+CD56-NKG2C+ T cells. Among CD8+ T cells from more than five donors, dominant NKG2C+ clonotypes accounted for about 1.0-7.0%.

The receptor was isolated from a young woman in good health. Sequencing input: PBMCs. The chain recombines TRBV6-1 with TRBJ2-7; TRBD2 is a possible D gene (6 bases). The CDR3 nucleotides are TGTGCCAGCACCCTCGGAGGGGTTTTGTACGAGCAGTACTTC. This gives the protein CASTLGGVLYEQYF.